The 5 T cell receptor beta chains below come from one sample, sequenced in a study of patients and donors after allogeneic stem cell transplantation. TCRdb analysed the RT-PCR reads with MiXCR anew, one entry per CDR3 protein. Here the sample spans roughly 960,000 distinct CDR3 sequences, under 20% being singletons. The sequencing input was blood, either unsorted or a sorted T cell fraction (not recorded which). All receptors come from a human donor who was either an allogeneic HSCT recipient or a stem cell or donor lymphocyte infusion donor (not recorded which). It is not recorded whose cells these are; they may come from a transplant donor.

This clonotype was observed a handful of times. This rearrangement joins TRBV10-3 to TRBJ2-7; unclear D gene. The CDR3 loop spans 12 amino acids. Germline values: CDR1 ENHRY, CDR2 SYGVKD. V dropped 4 bases and J dropped 0 bases, with 4 bases sitting between them. CDR3 bases: TGTGCCATCAGTGGGAGCTCCTACGAGCAGTACTTC. This gives the protein CAISGSSYEQYF.

The chain couples TRBV5-4 to TRBJ1-1; D might be TRBD1 (5 bases). Trimming cost V 3 bases and J 3 bases, with 12 bases left between them. The CDR3 spans 14 residues. The V gene's germline CDR1 is SGHNT and CDR2 YYREEE (reference sequence). CDR3 region: CASSSRDGDTEAFF. The CDR3 nucleotides are TGTGCCAGCAGCTCCCGGGACGGAGACACTGAAGCTTTCTTT.

This clonotype was observed many times. This rearrangement joins TRBV25-1 to TRBJ2-1; a possible D gene is TRBD2 (5 bases). Germline CDR1 reads MGHDK; CDR2 reads SYGVNS. V was trimmed by 2 bases and J by 3 bases, leaving 8 bases between them. The CDR3 sequence is 14 residues long. CDR3 DNA: TGTGCCAGCAGTGAAGGAGGTAGCTACAATGAGCAGTTCTTC. This codes for CASSEGGSYNEQFF.

This chain uses TRBV6-2 or TRBV6-3 with TRBJ2-1, with a tentative D call TRBD2 (5 bases). This CDR3 is built from 17 residues. Germline CDR1 MNHEY, CDR2 SVGEGT. V lost 0 bases and J 1 base, leaving 13 bases between the germline ends. CDR3 in DNA: TGTGCCAGCAGTTACTCGAGGGTGTTTGGTTCCTACAATGAGCAGTTCTTC. Protein: CASSYSRVFGSYNEQFF.

This clonotype was recorded many times. V and J are TRBV5-1 and TRBJ2-7; 12 bases map to TRBD2. The junction had 2 bases not matched to a gene; V was cut back by 2 bases and J by 2 bases. CDR3 length: 15 residues. Germline-derived CDR1 and CDR2 are SGHRS and YFSETQ. In nucleotides, the CDR3 is TGCGCCAGCAGCTTACTAGCGGGAGGTCCCTACGAGCAGTACTTC. As protein: CASSLLAGGPYEQYF.